This TCR beta chain was observed in a study of shared clonotypes between healthy human individuals. Study-wide results and limits: Naive CD4 clonotypes overlapped across a few donors at around 4.7%. The authors expected sequencing depth to affect clonotype sharing among donors.

Notes on this clone: Its antigen remains unknown.

Data came from immunoSEQ multiplex PCR; TCRdb stores just in-frame clones and leaves some out. The sample lists just over 2,000,000 clones, roughly 94% occurring once. Sequenced sample: naive CD4+ T cells sorted from blood. Subset: CD45RA+ positively selected. The receptor comes from a man between 18 and 35 years old in good health.

The CDR3 DNA is TGTGCCAGCAGCTTAACACCCCAAGAGACCCAGTACTTC. It codes for CASSLTPQETQYF. The chain employs TRBV7-3 and TRBJ2-5; no firm D call. Trimming removed 0 bases from V and 1 base from J, with 3 bases in between. From germline, CDR1 is SGHTA and CDR2 FQGTGA. The CDR3 has 13 residues.